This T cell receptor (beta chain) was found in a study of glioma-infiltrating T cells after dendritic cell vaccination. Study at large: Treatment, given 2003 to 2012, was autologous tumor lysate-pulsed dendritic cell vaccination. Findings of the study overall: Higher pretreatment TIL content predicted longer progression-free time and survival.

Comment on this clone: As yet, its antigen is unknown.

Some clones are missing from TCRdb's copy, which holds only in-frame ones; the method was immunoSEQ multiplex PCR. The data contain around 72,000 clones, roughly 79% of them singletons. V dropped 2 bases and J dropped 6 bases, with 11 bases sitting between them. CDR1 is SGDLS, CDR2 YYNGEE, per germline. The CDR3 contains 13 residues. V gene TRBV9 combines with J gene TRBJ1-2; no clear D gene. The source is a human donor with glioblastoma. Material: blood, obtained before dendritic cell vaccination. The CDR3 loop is CASSVSPLDGYTF. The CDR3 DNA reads TGTGCCAGCAGCGTCAGTCCTTTGGATGGCTACACCTTC.